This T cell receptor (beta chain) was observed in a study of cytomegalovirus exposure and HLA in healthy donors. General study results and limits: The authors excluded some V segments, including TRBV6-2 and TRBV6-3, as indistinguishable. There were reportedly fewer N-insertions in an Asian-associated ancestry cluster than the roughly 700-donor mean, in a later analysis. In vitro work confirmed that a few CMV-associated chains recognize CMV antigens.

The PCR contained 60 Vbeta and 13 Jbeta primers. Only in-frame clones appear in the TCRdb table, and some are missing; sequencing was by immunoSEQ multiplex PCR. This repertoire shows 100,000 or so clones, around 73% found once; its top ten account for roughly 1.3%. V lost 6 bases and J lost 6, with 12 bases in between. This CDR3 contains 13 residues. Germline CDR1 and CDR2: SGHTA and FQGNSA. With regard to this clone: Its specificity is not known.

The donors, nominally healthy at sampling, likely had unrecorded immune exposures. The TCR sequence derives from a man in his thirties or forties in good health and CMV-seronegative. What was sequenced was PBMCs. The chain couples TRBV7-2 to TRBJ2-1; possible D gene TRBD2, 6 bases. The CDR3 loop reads CASSNLAFNEQFF. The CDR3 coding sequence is TGTGCCAGCAGTAACCTAGCGTTCAATGAGCAGTTCTTC.